The 25 T cell receptor beta chains below all came from one sample that was sequenced in a study of CD8+ T cells in alopecia areata (dated by TCRdb to the late 2010s). Libraries were prepared through the immunoSEQ multiplex PCR assay. For TCR sequencing, RNA was extracted from every sample and reverse transcribed into cDNA to serve as template. Imported from immuneACCESS, the table was reduced by TCRdb to in-frame sequences with V and J called. These copies leave out some clones; in studies compared against another copy, an unresolved V gene accounts for under half, and the cause of the remainder is not known. This sample has 200,000 to 250,000 clones in its table, and less than 65% of those were observed once. The ten largest clones capture 4% to 5% of the sample. The time point label, as the study defines it: more than three weeks on oral tofacitinib. The treatment or condition label of this sample denotes: oral pan-JAK inhibitor, 5-10 mg twice daily.

The material sequenced was CD4+ T cells sorted from blood, taken at week 4, from a patient treated with tofacitinib. These receptors all come from a human donor with alopecia areata.

In this sample, this clone turned up a few times. The gene calls are TRBV10-3 and TRBJ2-1; the match to TRBD2 covers 9 bases. The J segment lost 8 bases and the V segment lost 10 bases, leaving 12 bases of the junction unmatched. The CDR3 has 14 residues. CDR1 and CDR2 (germline): ENHRY, SYGVKD. CDR3 residues: CATNQRGEDDEQFF. The CDR3 DNA sequence: TGTGCCACCAACCAGCGGGGGGAAGATGATGAGCAGTTCTTC.

This clone was counted once. CDR3 amino acids: CASSQGHEQYF. The DNA of the CDR3 is TGTGCCAGCAGTCAGGGTCACGAGCAGTACTTC. V is TRBV6-5 and J is TRBJ2-7; TRBD1 might be the D (5 bases). This CDR3 has 11 amino acids. Per the germline V gene, CDR1 is MNHEY and CDR2 is SVGAGI. V dropped 5 bases and J dropped 5 bases, with 7 bases sitting between them.

This rearrangement joins TRBV15 to TRBJ2-7, with D possibly being TRBD1 (5 bases). This CDR3 comprises 14 residues. V was pared by 0 bases and J by 3 bases, with 9 bases between. From germline, CDR1 is LNHNV and CDR2 YYDKDF (reference sequence). CDR3 in amino acids: CATSRDTRDYEQYF. The CDR3, as DNA: TGTGCCACCAGCAGAGACACCAGGGACTACGAGCAGTACTTC. Variable domain in full (rest from reference TRBV15 and TRBJ2-7): DAMVIQNPRYQVTQFGKPVTLSCSQTLNHNVMYWYQQKSSQAPKLLFHYYDKDFNNEADTPDNFQSRRPNTSFCFLDIRSPGLGDTAMYLCATSRDTRDYEQYFGPGTRLTVT.

The chain links TRBV4-1 to TRBJ2-2; D remains unclear. The CDR3 runs to 15 residues. Trimming left V 0 bases short and J 0 bases short, with 5 bases between. From germline, CDR1 is MGHRA and CDR2 YSYEKL. The CDR3 sequence: CASSQEGPNTGELFF. CDR3 DNA sequence: TGCGCCAGCAGCCAAGAAGGACCGAACACCGGGGAGCTGTTTTTT.

V is TRBV7-2 and J is TRBJ1-2; possibly TRBD1 for D (5 bases). The CDR3 covers 14 residues. Germline CDR1 SGHTA, CDR2 FQGNSA. Trimming pared 5 bases from V and 4 bases from J, leaving 14 bases between. The CDR3 coding sequence is TGTGCCAGCAGCACACGGACAAGTCCCTATGGCTACACCTTC. Translated, it gives CASSTRTSPYGYTF.

This chain links TRBV29-1 with TRBJ1-2, with D perhaps TRBD1 (5 bases). The germline V gene has CDR1 SQVTM and CDR2 ANQGSEA. CDR3 length: 14 residues. V gave up 5 bases and J gave up 4 bases, with 17 bases separating them. CDR3 amino acids: CSVSGSRGSYGYTF. CDR3 DNA sequence: TGCAGCGTTAGTGGGTCGAGGGGCTCCTATGGCTACACCTTC.

This clone was observed a handful of times. V usage is TRBV30 and J usage is TRBJ1-2, with D possibly being TRBD1 (6 bases). Trimming shortened V by 5 bases and J by 2 bases, and 12 bases separated the two germline ends. The V gene's germline CDR1 is GTSNPN and CDR2 SVGIG (reference sequence). There are 13 residues in the CDR3. DNA of the CDR3: TGTGCCTGGGACCGGGGGCTCAACTATGGCTACACCTTC. Translated, it gives CAWDRGLNYGYTF.

This clone was found once. The chain recombines TRBV11-3 with TRBJ2-1; 9 nucleotides align to TRBD2. There are 15 residues in the CDR3. Losses at the gene ends were 5 bases for V and 7 bases for J; bases not matched to a gene: 9. Germline CDR1 and CDR2: SGHNT and YENEEA. CDR3 DNA sequence: TGTGCCAGCAGCCCTAGGGCGGGGGGGCAAAATGAGCAGTTCTTC. Protein sequence: CASSPRAGGQNEQFF. The full variable domain, with the rest looked up from reference TRBV11-3 and TRBJ2-1, is EAGVVQSPRYKIIEKKQPVAFWCNPISGHNTLYWYLQNLGQGPELLIRYENEEAVDDSQLPKDRFSAERLKGVDSTLKIQPAELGDSAVYLCASSPRAGGQNEQFFGPGTRLTVL.

The rearrangement joins TRBV10-1 to TRBJ2-1, with D unresolved. Trimming shortened V by 6 bases and J by 2 bases, and 8 bases separated the two germline ends. Germline V gene sequence: CDR1 WNHNN, CDR2 SYGVQD (reference sequence). The CDR3 consists of 13 residues. Here the CDR3 DNA reads TGCGCCAGCAGCCCAACAGCCTACAATGAGCAGTTCTTC. Translated: CASSPTAYNEQFF.

V is TRBV10-3 and J is TRBJ2-1; TRBD1 is a possible D gene (6 bases). The germline V gene encodes CDR1 ENHRY and CDR2 SYGVKD. CDR3 size: 13 residues. Trimming took 3 bases from V and 10 from J, leaving 13 bases between them. CDR3 DNA: TGTGCCATCAGTGACGATGGGGGCAGGGAGCAGTTCTTC. Translated: CAISDDGGREQFF.

This chain uses TRBV7-3 with TRBJ1-4; D remains ambiguous. V lost 1 base and J 0 bases, leaving 6 bases between the germline ends. The CDR3 runs 15 residues. The germline V gene encodes CDR1 SGHTA and CDR2 FQGTGA. The CDR3 region is CASSLSRATNEKLFF. CDR3 DNA: TGTGCCAGCAGCTTAAGTCGGGCAACTAATGAAAAACTGTTTTTT.

V gene TRBV15 combines with J gene TRBJ2-7; D tentatively fits TRBD1 or TRBD2 (5 bases each). The CDR3 consists of 16 residues. V was clipped by 0 bases and J by 1 base, with 13 bases between them. Germline CDR1 is LNHNV and CDR2 is YYDKDF (reference sequence). The CDR3 protein is CATSRDRGGGSYEQYF. Here the CDR3 DNA reads TGTGCCACCAGCAGAGATCGTGGGGGTGGGTCCTACGAGCAGTACTTC. The variable domain in full, completed from reference TRBV15 and TRBJ2-7, reads DAMVIQNPRYQVTQFGKPVTLSCSQTLNHNVMYWYQQKSSQAPKLLFHYYDKDFNNEADTPDNFQSRRPNTSFCFLDIRSPGLGDTAMYLCATSRDRGGGSYEQYFGPGTRLTVT.

The chain combines TRBV5-1 with TRBJ2-1; 11 bases are shared with TRBD2. This CDR3 is built from 14 residues. The V and J ends lost 9 bases and 4 bases, in that order; junction bases with no gene match: 6. Germline CDR1 reads SGHRS; CDR2 reads YFSETQ. The CDR3 reads CATKLAGAYNEQFF. CDR3 coding DNA: TGCGCCACCAAACTAGCGGGGGCGTACAATGAGCAGTTCTTC.

This clone was recorded a few times. The rearrangement uses TRBV7-2 and TRBJ1-1; D not certain. Trimming took off 1 base at V and 3 bases at J, with 12 bases between the two ends. Germline V lookup: CDR1 SGHTA, CDR2 FQGNSA. This CDR3 is built from 15 residues. CDR3: CASSLGGTMDTEAFF. The CDR3 DNA follows: TGTGCCAGCAGCTTAGGAGGCACTATGGACACTGAAGCTTTCTTT. Variable domain in full (rest from reference TRBV7-2 and TRBJ1-1): GAGVSQSPSNKVTEKGKDVELRCDPISGHTALYWYRQSLGQGLEFLIYFQGNSAPDKSGLPSDRFSAERTGGSVSTLTIQRTQQEDSAVYLCASSLGGTMDTEAFFGQGTRLTVV.

On this clone itself: Additional DNA sequences in this sample encode the identical CDR3. The chain employs TRBV10-1 and TRBJ2-7, with TRBD1 as a possible D gene (6 bases). V gave up 3 bases and J gave up 0 bases, with 12 bases separating them. The germline CDR1 and CDR2 sequences are WNHNN and SYGVQD (reference sequence). This CDR3 region has 15 residues. As DNA, the CDR3 is TGCGCCAGCAGTGAAGGAAGGGGGAGCTCCTACGAGCAGTACTTC. It yields the protein CASSEGRGSSYEQYF.

The table lists this clone with a count of one. V usage is TRBV18 and J usage is TRBJ1-1, with D possibly matching TRBD1 (6 bases). Germline CDR1 reads KGHSH; CDR2 reads LQKENI. V was trimmed by 3 bases and J by 0 bases, leaving 8 bases between them. The CDR3 spans 14 residues. CDR3 DNA sequence: TGTGCCAGCTCACCGAACAGGGTGAACACTGAAGCTTTCTTT. Its protein product is CASSPNRVNTEAFF.

The gene calls are TRBV10-3 and TRBJ1-2, with 7 bases that match TRBD1. Germline CDR1 is ENHRY and CDR2 is SYGVKD. The CDR3 loop spans 16 amino acids. Trimming took 2 bases from V and 0 from J; bases not matched to a gene: 6. CDR3 sequence: CAISEGAGGPNYGYTF. The CDR3 nucleotides read TGTGCCATCAGTGAGGGGGCAGGGGGACCTAACTATGGCTACACCTTC.

J is TRBJ2-5 and V is TRBV5-1; tentatively, D is TRBD2 (5 bases). The ends were cut back, 4 bases at V and 5 bases at J, with 18 bases in the middle. Looked up from germline, CDR1 is SGHRS and CDR2 is YFSETQ. This CDR3 is built from 15 residues. Here the CDR3 reads CASSPGRAGGETQYF. The CDR3 coding sequence is TGCGCCAGCAGCCCCGGACGGGCGGGTGGGGAGACCCAGTACTTC.

The chain employs TRBV29-1 and TRBJ2-2, with no clear D. The CDR3 loop spans 13 amino acids. Germline V lookup: CDR1 SQVTM, CDR2 ANQGSEA. V lost 8 bases and J lost 4, with 14 bases in between. CDR3 sequence reads: CSTVTLGTGELFF. As DNA, the CDR3 is TGCAGCACGGTAACATTGGGCACCGGGGAGCTGTTTTTT.

The chain has TRBV30 and TRBJ1-4; D is uncertain. Trimming stripped 4 bases from V and 5 bases from J, with 14 bases between. This CDR3 has 14 residues. Germline values: CDR1 GTSNPN, CDR2 SVGIG (reference sequence). The CDR3 sequence is CAWNVGQLNEKLFF. As DNA, the CDR3 is TGTGCCTGGAACGTCGGGCAGCTAAATGAAAAACTGTTTTTT.

The chain carries TRBV27 and TRBJ2-3, with D hard to call. CDR1 and CDR2 (germline): MNHEY, SMNVEV (reference sequence). The CDR3 is made up of 11 amino acids. The germline V and J ends were trimmed by 6 bases and 1 base, with 2 bases remaining between them. CDR3 in amino acids: CASRGTDTQYF. For the CDR3, the DNA is TGTGCCAGCAGAGGCACAGATACGCAGTATTTT.

The V and J genes are TRBV5-1 and TRBJ2-3; weak D call: TRBD2 (7 bases). The CDR3 loop spans 15 amino acids. The germline V and J ends were trimmed by 5 bases and 3 bases, with 16 bases remaining between them. Germline CDR1 is SGHRS and CDR2 is YFSETQ. The CDR3 DNA reads as TGCGCCAGCAGGTCGGGGGGCCACGATACAGATACGCAGTATTTT. As protein: CASRSGGHDTDTQYF. The whole variable domain, remainder taken from reference TRBV5-1 and TRBJ2-3, is KAGVTQTPRYLIKTRGQQVTLSCSPISGHRSVSWYQQTPGQGLQFLFEYFSETQRNKGNFPGRFSGRQFSNSRSEMNVSTLELGDSALYLCASRSGGHDTDTQYFGPGTRLTVL.

The chain combines TRBV27 with TRBJ2-2; D may be TRBD2 (5 bases). This CDR3 is 14 amino acids long. The germline V and J ends were trimmed by 7 bases and 1 base, with 10 bases remaining between them. Germline CDR1 is MNHEY and CDR2 is SMNVEV (reference sequence). CDR3 bases: TGTGCCAGCACGAGGACTTTGAACACCGGGGAGCTGTTTTTT. Residues: CASTRTLNTGELFF.

Notes on this clone: This same CDR3 is encoded by further DNA sequences in the sample. The chain combines TRBV30 with TRBJ2-6; D uncertain. This CDR3 has 12 residues. V gave up 4 bases and J gave up 2 bases, with 3 bases separating them. CDR1 GTSNPN and CDR2 SVGIG come from the germline V gene (reference sequence). The CDR3 coding sequence is TGTGCCTGGACAGCTGGGGCCAACGTCCTGACTTTC. Translating gives CAWTAGANVLTF.

The genes are TRBV27 and TRBJ1-2; 7 bases fit TRBD1. Trimming cost V 0 bases and J 8 bases; bases outside gene matches: 6. Germline loops: CDR1 MNHEY, CDR2 SMNVEV (reference sequence). The CDR3 is 14 amino acids. Here the CDR3 reads CASSLSLGTEGYTF. DNA of the CDR3: TGTGCCAGCAGTTTATCGTTGGGGACAGAAGGCTACACCTTC.